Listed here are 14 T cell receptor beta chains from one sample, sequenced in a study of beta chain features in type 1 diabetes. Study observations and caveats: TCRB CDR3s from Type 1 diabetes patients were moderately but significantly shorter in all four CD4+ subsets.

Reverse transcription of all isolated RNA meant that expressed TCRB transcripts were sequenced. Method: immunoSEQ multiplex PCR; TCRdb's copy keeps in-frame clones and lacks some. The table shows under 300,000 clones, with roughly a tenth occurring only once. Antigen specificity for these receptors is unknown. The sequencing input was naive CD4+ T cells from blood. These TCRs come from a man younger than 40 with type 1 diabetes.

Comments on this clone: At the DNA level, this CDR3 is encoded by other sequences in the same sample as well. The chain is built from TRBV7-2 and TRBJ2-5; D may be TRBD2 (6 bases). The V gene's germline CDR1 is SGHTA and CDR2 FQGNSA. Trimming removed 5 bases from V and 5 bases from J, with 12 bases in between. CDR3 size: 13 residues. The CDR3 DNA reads TGTGCCAGCAGCCCCCAGGGAGGTGAGACCCAGTACTTC. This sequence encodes CASSPQGGETQYF.

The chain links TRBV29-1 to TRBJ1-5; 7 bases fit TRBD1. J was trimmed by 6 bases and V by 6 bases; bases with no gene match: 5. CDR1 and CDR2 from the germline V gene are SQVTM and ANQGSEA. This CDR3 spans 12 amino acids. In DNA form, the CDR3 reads TGCAGCGTGCGACAGGGCGGTCAGCCCCAGCATTTT. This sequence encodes CSVRQGGQPQHF.

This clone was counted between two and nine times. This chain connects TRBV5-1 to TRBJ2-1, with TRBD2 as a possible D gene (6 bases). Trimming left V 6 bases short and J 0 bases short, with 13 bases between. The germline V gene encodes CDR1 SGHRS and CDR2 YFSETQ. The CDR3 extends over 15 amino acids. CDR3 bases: TGCGCCAGCACCATGGAGGGATTCTCCTACAATGAGCAGTTCTTC. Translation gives CASTMEGFSYNEQFF.

CDR3 loop: CAWSKYLGRGLGGYTF. The CDR3 nucleotides read TGTGCCTGGAGTAAATACTTAGGCAGGGGGCTCGGCGGCTACACCTTC. The V and J genes are TRBV30 and TRBJ1-2, with TRBD1 matching over 8 bases. This CDR3 has 16 residues. Germline V gene lookup returns CDR1 GTSNPN and CDR2 SVGIG (reference sequence). V trimming: 2 bases; J trimming: 8 bases; junction bases outside the gene matches: 16.

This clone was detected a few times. The CDR3 protein is CASSLERGTEAFF. CDR3 nucleotide sequence: TGTGCCAGCAGCTTAGAGCGGGGCACTGAAGCTTTCTTT. The rearrangement joins TRBV7-9 to TRBJ1-1; unclear D gene. Trimming shortened V by 1 base and J by 4 bases, and 7 bases separated the two germline ends. The CDR3 has 13 residues. CDR1 is SEHNR, CDR2 FQNEAQ, per germline (reference sequence).

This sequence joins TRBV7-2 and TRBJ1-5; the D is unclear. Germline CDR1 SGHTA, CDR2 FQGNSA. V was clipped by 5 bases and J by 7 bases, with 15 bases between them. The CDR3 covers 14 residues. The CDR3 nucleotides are TGTGCCAGCAGCCCCAGGAGCGGAGACCAGCCCCAGCATTTT. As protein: CASSPRSGDQPQHF.

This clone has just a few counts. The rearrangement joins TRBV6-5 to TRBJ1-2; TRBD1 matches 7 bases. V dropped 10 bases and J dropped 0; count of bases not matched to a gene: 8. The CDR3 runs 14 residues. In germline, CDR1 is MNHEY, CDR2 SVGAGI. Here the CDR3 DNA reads TGTGCCACCCACAGGGGATTAACTAACTATGGCTACACCTTC. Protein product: CATHRGLTNYGYTF.

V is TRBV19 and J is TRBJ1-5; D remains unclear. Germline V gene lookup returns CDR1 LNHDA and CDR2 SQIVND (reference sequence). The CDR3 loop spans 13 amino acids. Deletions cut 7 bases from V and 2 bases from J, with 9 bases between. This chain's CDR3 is CASTEMGNQPQHF. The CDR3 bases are TGTGCCAGTACCGAGATGGGCAATCAGCCCCAGCATTTT.

CDR3 coding DNA: TGCGCCAGCAGCCCCCGGACAGACAAGTCCACCTACGAGCAGTACTTC. Its translation is CASSPRTDKSTYEQYF. The chain joins TRBV4-1 to TRBJ2-7, with D tentatively TRBD1 (6 bases). Per the germline V gene, CDR1 is MGHRA and CDR2 is YSYEKL. V was cut by 4 bases and J by 2 bases, with 18 bases left in between. The CDR3 is 16 residues long.

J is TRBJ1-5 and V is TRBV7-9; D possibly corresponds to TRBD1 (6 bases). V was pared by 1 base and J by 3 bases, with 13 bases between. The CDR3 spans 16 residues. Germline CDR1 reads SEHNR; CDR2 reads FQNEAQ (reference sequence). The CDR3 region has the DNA TGTGCCAGCAGCTTAGGTACAGGGCGAATCAATCAGCCCCAGCATTTT. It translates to CASSLGTGRINQPQHF.

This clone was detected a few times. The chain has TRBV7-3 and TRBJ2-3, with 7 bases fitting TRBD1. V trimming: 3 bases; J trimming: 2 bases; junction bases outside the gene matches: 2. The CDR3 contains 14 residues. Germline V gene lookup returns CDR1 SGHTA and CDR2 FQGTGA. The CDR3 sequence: CASSFDRATDTQYF. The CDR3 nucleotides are TGTGCCAGCAGCTTCGACAGGGCCACAGATACGCAGTATTTT. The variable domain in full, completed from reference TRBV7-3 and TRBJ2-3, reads GAGVSQTPSNKVTEKGKYVELRCDPISGHTALYWYRQSLGQGPEFLIYFQGTGAADDSGLPNDRFFAVRPEGSVSTLKIQRTERGDSAVYLCASSFDRATDTQYFGPGTRLTVL.

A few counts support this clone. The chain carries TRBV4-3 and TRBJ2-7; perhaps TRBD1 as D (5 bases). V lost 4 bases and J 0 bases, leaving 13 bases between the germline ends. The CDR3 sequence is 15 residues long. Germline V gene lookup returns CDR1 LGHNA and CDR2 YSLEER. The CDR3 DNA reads TGCGCCAGCAGCCGACTGGGGCTGAGCTCCTACGAGCAGTACTTC. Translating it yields CASSRLGLSSYEQYF.

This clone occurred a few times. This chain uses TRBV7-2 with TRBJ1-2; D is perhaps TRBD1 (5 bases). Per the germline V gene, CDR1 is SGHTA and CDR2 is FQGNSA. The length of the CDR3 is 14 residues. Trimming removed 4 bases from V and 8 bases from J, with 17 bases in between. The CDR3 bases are TGTGCCAGCAGCTCCCAAGTCGATCACAGGGGCTACACCTTC. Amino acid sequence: CASSSQVDHRGYTF.

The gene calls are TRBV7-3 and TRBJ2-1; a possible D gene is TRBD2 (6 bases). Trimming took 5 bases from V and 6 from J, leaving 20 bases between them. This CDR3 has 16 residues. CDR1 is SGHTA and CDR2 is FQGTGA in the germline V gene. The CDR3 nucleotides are TGTGCCAGCAGCCTAGCCGGGGGACCGACGACCAATGAGCAGTTCTTC. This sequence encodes CASSLAGGPTTNEQFF.